This T cell receptor (beta chain) was sequenced for a study of cytomegalovirus exposure and HLA in healthy donors. The primer mix had 60 Vbeta and 13 Jbeta primers. TCRdb's table, derived via immunoSEQ multiplex PCR, lists solely in-frame clones and lacks some. Of about 82,000 clones detected, approximately 74% appear once; the ten largest clones hold 6.2%. This CDR3 is 13 amino acids long. Germline V lookup: CDR1 SGHNT, CDR2 YYREEE (reference sequence). V was trimmed by 1 base and J by 6 bases, leaving 10 bases between them. The source material was PBMCs. J is TRBJ1-1 and V is TRBV5-4; the D gene is possibly TRBD1 (5 bases). The origin of this receptor is a woman aged 45-60 years in good health and CMV-seropositive. The CDR3 loop reads CASSLSRDSEAFF. CDR3 DNA: TGTGCCAGCAGCTTGAGCAGGGACTCTGAAGCTTTCTTT. The full variable domain, rest sourced from reference TRBV5-4 and TRBJ1-1, is ETGVTQSPTHLIKTRGQQVTLRCSSQSGHNTVSWYQQALGQGPQFIFQYYREEENGRGNFPPRFSGLQFPNYSSELNVNALELDDSALYLCASSLSRDSEAFFGQGTRLTVV.